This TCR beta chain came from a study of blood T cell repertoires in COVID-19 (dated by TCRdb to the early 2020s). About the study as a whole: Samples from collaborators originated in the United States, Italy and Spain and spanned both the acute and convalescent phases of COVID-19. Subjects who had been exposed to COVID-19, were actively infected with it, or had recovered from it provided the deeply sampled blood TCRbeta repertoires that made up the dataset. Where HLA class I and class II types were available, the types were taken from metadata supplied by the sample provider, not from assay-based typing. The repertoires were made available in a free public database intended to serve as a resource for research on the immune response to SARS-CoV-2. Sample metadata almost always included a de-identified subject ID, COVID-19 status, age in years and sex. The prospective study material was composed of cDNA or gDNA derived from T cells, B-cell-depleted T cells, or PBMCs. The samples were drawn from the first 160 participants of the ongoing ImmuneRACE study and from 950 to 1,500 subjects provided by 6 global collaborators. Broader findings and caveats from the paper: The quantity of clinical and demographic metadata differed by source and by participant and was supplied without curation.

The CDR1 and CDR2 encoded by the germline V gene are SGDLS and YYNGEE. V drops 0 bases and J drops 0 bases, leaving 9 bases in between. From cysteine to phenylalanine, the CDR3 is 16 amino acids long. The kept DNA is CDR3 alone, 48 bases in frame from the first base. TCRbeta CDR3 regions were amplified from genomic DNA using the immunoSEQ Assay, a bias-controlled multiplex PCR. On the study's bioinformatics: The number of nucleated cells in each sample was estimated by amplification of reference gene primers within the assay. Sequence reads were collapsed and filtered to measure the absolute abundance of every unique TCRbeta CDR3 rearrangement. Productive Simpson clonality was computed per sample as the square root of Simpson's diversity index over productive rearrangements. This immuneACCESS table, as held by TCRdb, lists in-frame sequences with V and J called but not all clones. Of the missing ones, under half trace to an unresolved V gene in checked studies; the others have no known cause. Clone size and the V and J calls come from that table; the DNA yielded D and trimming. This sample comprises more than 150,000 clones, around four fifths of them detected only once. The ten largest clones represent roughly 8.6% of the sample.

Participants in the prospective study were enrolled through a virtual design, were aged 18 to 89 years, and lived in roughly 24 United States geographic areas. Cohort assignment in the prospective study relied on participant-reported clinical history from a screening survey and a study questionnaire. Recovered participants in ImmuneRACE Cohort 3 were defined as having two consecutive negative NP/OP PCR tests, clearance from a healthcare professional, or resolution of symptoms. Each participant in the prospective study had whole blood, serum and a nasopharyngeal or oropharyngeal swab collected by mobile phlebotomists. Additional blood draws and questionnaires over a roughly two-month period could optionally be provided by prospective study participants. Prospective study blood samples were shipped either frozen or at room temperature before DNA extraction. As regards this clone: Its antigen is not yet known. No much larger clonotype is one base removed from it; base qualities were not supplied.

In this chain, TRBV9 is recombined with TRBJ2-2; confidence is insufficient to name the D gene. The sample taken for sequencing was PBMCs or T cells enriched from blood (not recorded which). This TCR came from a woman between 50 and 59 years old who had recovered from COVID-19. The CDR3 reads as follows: CASSVAVTTNTGELFF. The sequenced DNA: TGTGCCAGCAGCGTAGCCGTGACAACGAACACCGGGGAGCTGTTTTTT.